This entry lists 24 T cell receptor beta chains sequenced from one sample in a study of spatial heterogeneity in lung cancer. Specified time point: blood at routine non-recurrence follow-up after resection. Whole RNA from tumor, nontumor lung or frozen PBMC was sequenced unsorted. TCRdb processed the 5' RACE reads anew with MiXCR; each CDR3 protein has one entry. The table shows around 110,000 distinct CDR3 sequences, with 12% occurring only once. The sequencing used PBMCs, collected at follow-up. The receptors were sampled from a male donor with early-stage non-small cell lung cancer.

This chain joins TRBV7-2 and TRBJ2-5; D is unclear. The V and J ends lost 4 bases and 5 bases respectively, with 11 bases between them. This CDR3 region has 13 residues. The germline V gene encodes CDR1 SGHTA and CDR2 FQGNSA. Written as DNA, the CDR3 is TGTGCCAGCAGCTCCCTAAGAGCGGAGACCCAGTACTTC. Translation gives CASSSLRAETQYF. The entire variable domain, with the rest obtained from reference TRBV7-2 and TRBJ2-5, is as follows: GAGVSQSPSNKVTEKGKDVELRCDPISGHTALYWYRQSLGQGLEFLIYFQGNSAPDKSGLPSDRFSAERTGGSVSTLTIQRTQQEDSAVYLCASSSLRAETQYFGPGTRLLVL.

This clonotype was seen a handful of times. The gene calls are TRBV6-1 and TRBJ2-1, with D possibly matching TRBD2 (5 bases). This CDR3 is 14 amino acids long. V lost 5 bases, J lost 5 bases, and 13 bases lay in between. Germline V lookup: CDR1 MNHNS, CDR2 SASEGT. CDR3 coding DNA: TGTGCCAGCAGTCCCGTACGGAGGAACAATGAGCAGTTCTTC. Its translation: CASSPVRRNNEQFF.

V gene TRBV7-9 combines with J gene TRBJ2-7; D possibly matches TRBD1 or TRBD2 (5 bases each). Germline assignment: CDR1 SEHNR and CDR2 FQNEAQ (reference sequence). CDR3 size: 17 residues. The V end was cut by 5 bases, the J end by 6 bases, with 26 bases between. The CDR3 DNA sequence: TGTGCCAGCAGCCCCTTCCCCGGGACCCCCGGGGCCGTCGAGCAGTACTTC. The encoded protein is CASSPFPGTPGAVEQYF.

The V and J genes are TRBV28 and TRBJ1-4, with TRBD1 identical over 8 bases. J gave up 6 bases and V 3 bases, and 3 bases lay outside the gene matches. Germline CDR1 is MDHEN and CDR2 is SYDVKM. This CDR3 comprises 14 residues. Here the CDR3 DNA reads TGTGCCAGCAGTTTGAGACAGGGGTATGAAAAACTGTTTTTT. It codes for CASSLRQGYEKLFF.

This clonotype was counted at least ten times. The chain recombines TRBV13 with TRBJ2-5, with D maybe TRBD2 (7 bases). The CDR3 consists of 15 residues. Germline V gene lookup returns CDR1 PRHDT and CDR2 FYEKMQ (reference sequence). Trimming shortened V by 2 bases and J by 5 bases, and 15 bases separated the two germline ends. This chain's CDR3 is CASSLRGAMKETQYF. CDR3 DNA: TGTGCCAGCAGCTTACGGGGGGCGATGAAGGAGACCCAGTACTTC.

The table lists this clonotype with a few counts. The V call is TRBV10-3, the J call TRBJ1-5, with unresolved D. The CDR3 runs 14 residues. V lost 0 bases and J 6 bases, leaving 9 bases between the germline ends. CDR1 and CDR2 (germline): ENHRY, SYGVKD. As DNA, the CDR3 is TGTGCCATCAGTGAGTCGACCGGTGGTCAGCCCCAGCATTTT. Amino acids: CAISESTGGQPQHF.

This clonotype was detected ten times or more. This chain connects TRBV29-1 to TRBJ2-5; 8 bases line up with TRBD2. The CDR3 covers 12 residues. V gave up 8 bases and J gave up 5 bases; unmatched junction bases: 7. Per the germline V gene, CDR1 is SQVTM and CDR2 is ANQGSEA. The CDR3 spells CSRRAGEETQYF. DNA for the CDR3: TGCAGCAGAAGAGCGGGGGAGGAGACCCAGTACTTC. Together with reference TRBV29-1 and TRBJ2-5, the CDR3 gives the full variable domain: SAVISQKPSRDICQRGTSLTIQCQVDSQVTMMFWYRQQPGQSLTLIATANQGSEATYESGFVIDKFPISRPNLTFSTLTVSNMSPEDSSIYLCSRRAGEETQYFGPGTRLLVL.

The V gene is TRBV20-1, the J gene TRBJ1-4, with D perhaps TRBD1 (5 bases). The CDR3 runs 14 residues. CDR1 and CDR2 (germline): DFQATT, SNEGSKA (reference sequence). Trimming removed 0 bases at V and 8 bases at J, with 13 bases between. CDR3 amino acids: CSARDQQGGEKLFF. CDR3 coding DNA: TGCAGTGCTAGAGATCAGCAGGGTGGAGAAAAACTGTTTTTT.

Comment on this clonotype: An end of the junction does not agree with germline; a read error may underlie this. The rearrangement uses TRBV7-2 and TRBJ2-4; D gene unclear. The germline gives CDR1 SGHTA, CDR2 FQGNSA. The CDR3 extends over 12 amino acids. The CDR3, as DNA: TGTGCCAGCAGCGTAGCCAAAAACATTCAGTACTTC. Its protein is CASSVAKNIQYF.

J is TRBJ2-7 and V is TRBV5-5; 10 bases align to TRBD1. Trimming at V came to 4 bases and at J to 3 bases, leaving 7 bases not matched to a gene. The length of the CDR3 is 15 residues. In germline, CDR1 is SGHKS, CDR2 YYEKEE (reference sequence). CDR3 loop: CASSSRQGANYEQYF. The CDR3 nucleotides read TGTGCCAGCAGCAGCAGACAGGGGGCAAACTACGAGCAGTACTTC.

This clonotype occurred many times. The gene calls are TRBV18 and TRBJ2-3; D not certain. The CDR3 has 13 residues. Germline CDR1 is KGHSH and CDR2 is LQKENI. V lost 4 bases, J lost 1 base, and 6 bases lay in between. This CDR3 reads CASSLPGTDTQYF. Here the CDR3 DNA reads TGTGCCAGCTCACTCCCCGGCACAGATACGCAGTATTTT.

DNA for the CDR3: TGTGCCAGCAGTGAAGTTCCCAACTATGGCTACACCTTC. It encodes CASSEVPNYGYTF. This rearrangement joins TRBV2 to TRBJ1-2, with D hard to call. Germline CDR1 and CDR2: SNHLY and FYNNEI. CDR3 length: 13 residues. Between the trimmed V and J ends, which lost 1 base and 2 bases, there was a span of 5 bases.

This clonotype was picked up a small number of times. This chain links TRBV9 with TRBJ1-3; TRBD1 matches at 7 bases. V shed 3 bases, J shed 2 bases, and the junction held 11 bases outside the gene matches. From germline, CDR1 is SGDLS and CDR2 YYNGEE. The CDR3 spans 17 residues. The CDR3 DNA reads TGTGCCAGCAGCGCAACCGGGACAGAGGTTGCTGGAAACACCATATATTTT. Translating gives CASSATGTEVAGNTIYF.

There are a few counts of this clonotype. The J gene is TRBJ2-6, the V gene TRBV5-4; D is undetermined. The V end lost 4 bases, the J end lost 0 bases, and 11 bases lay between the germline ends. The germline CDR1 and CDR2 sequences are SGHNT and YYREEE (reference sequence). This CDR3 is 16 amino acids long. Here the CDR3 DNA reads TGTGCCAGCAGCCGGGTAGGAGTCTCTGGGGCCAACGTCCTGACTTTC. Translating gives CASSRVGVSGANVLTF.

This chain links TRBV11-2 with TRBJ2-2, with D unresolved. The CDR3 is made up of 15 amino acids. V lost 5 bases to trimming and J lost 1 base, with 11 bases between them. Germline-derived CDR1 and CDR2 are SGHAT and FQNNGV. The CDR3 region has the DNA TGTGCCAGCAGCCCCCTCTTCCTGAACACCGGGGAGCTGTTTTTT. Its protein product is CASSPLFLNTGELFF.

Ten or more counts support this clonotype. The chain joins TRBV6-5 to TRBJ1-2; weak D call: TRBD1 (5 bases). The CDR3 is 12 residues long. The germline CDR1 and CDR2 sequences are MNHEY and SVGAGI. V shed 8 bases and J shed 8 bases, with 15 bases lying between them. The CDR3: CASARGLGGYTF. In DNA form, the CDR3 reads TGTGCCAGCGCAAGGGGACTCGGCGGCTACACCTTC.

Points on this clonotype: Sequence at one end of the junction differs from germline and may be a read error. V is TRBV28 and J is TRBJ1-6; 9 bases align to TRBD1. The length of the CDR3 is 12 residues. Germline V CDR1 and CDR2: MDHEN, SYDVKM. The chain's CDR3 is CRTGQGNSPLHF. In DNA, the CDR3 is TGCCGAACGGGACAGGGAAATTCACCCCTCCACTTT.

In this sample, this clonotype turned up many times. The chain has TRBV7-9 and TRBJ1-5; 7 nucleotides line up with TRBD1. Germline loops: CDR1 SEHNR, CDR2 FQNEAQ (reference sequence). The trim removed 6 bases at V and 3 bases at J, leaving 8 bases unmatched. This CDR3 has 15 residues. CDR3 coding DNA: TGTGCCAGCAGTCGTGGGACAGCCGACAATCAGCCCCAGCATTTT. This translates into CASSRGTADNQPQHF.

This chain connects TRBV6-2 or TRBV6-3 to TRBJ1-1; D is possibly TRBD1 (6 bases). The germline V gene has CDR1 MNHEY and CDR2 SVGEGT. CDR3 length equals 15 residues. Trimming removed 4 bases from V and 10 bases from J, with 22 bases in between. The CDR3 DNA reads TGTGCCAGCAGTTCAACACCTAACAGGGCTGGTGGAGCTTTCTTT. Protein: CASSSTPNRAGGAFF.

This clonotype was found many times. The CDR3: CASSTGRILSYNEQFF. CDR3 in DNA: TGTGCCAGCAGTACCGGACGGATCCTATCCTACAATGAGCAGTTCTTC. The rearrangement uses TRBV25-1 and TRBJ2-1; no definite D call. V was trimmed by 5 bases and J by 1 base, leaving 15 bases between them. The CDR3 has 16 residues. Per the germline V gene, CDR1 is MGHDK and CDR2 is SYGVNS.

Only a few counts were recorded for this clonotype. The rearrangement joins TRBV20-1 to TRBJ2-7, with D perhaps TRBD2 (6 bases). The germline V and J ends were trimmed by 5 bases and 9 bases, with 26 bases remaining between them. The CDR3 extends over 15 amino acids. From germline, CDR1 is DFQATT and CDR2 SNEGSKA (reference sequence). The chain's CDR3 is CSAGRMGIYEVGQYF. The CDR3 DNA follows: TGCAGTGCTGGGAGGATGGGTATATACGAGGTCGGGCAGTACTTC.

The chain links TRBV9 to TRBJ2-7; D is unclear. Germline lookup yields CDR1 SGDLS and CDR2 YYNGEE. This CDR3 comprises 17 residues. V dropped 0 bases and J dropped 4 bases, with 20 bases sitting between them. The DNA for the CDR3 is TGTGCCAGCAGCGTAGCCCCTTCGACGCGAGCGAGATACGAGCAGTACTTC. It yields the protein CASSVAPSTRARYEQYF.

The rearrangement joins TRBV5-1 to TRBJ2-5; tentatively, D is TRBD2 (5 bases). CDR3 length equals 16 residues. Germline V gene data show CDR1 as SGHRS and CDR2 as YFSETQ. The germline V and J ends were trimmed by 4 bases and 5 bases, with 21 bases remaining between them. The CDR3 DNA reads as TGCGCCAGCAGCCTAGCCCACCCAGGAATGGGGGAGACCCAGTACTTC. Translated: CASSLAHPGMGETQYF.

This clonotype showed up many times. Here the CDR3 reads CASSEGGGRTQYF. The CDR3 coding sequence is TGTGCCAGCAGTGAGGGGGGCGGACGAACGCAGTATTTT. The chain uses TRBV2 and TRBJ2-3; D may match TRBD1 or TRBD2 (6 bases each). The CDR3 totals 13 residues. CDR1 SNHLY and CDR2 FYNNEI come from the germline V gene. The V and J ends lost 3 bases and 9 bases respectively, with 13 bases between them.